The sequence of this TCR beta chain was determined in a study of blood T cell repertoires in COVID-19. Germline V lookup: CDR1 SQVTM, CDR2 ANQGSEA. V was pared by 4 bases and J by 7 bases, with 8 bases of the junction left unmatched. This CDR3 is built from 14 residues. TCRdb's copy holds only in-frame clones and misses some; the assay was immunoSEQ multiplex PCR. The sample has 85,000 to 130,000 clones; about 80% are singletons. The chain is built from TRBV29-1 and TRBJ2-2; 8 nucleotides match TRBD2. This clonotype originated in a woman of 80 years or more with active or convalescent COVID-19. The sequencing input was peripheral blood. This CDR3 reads CSVGFAGGGGELFF. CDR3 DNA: TGCAGCGTTGGTTTCGCGGGAGGCGGCGGGGAGCTGTTTTTT.